The 10 T cell receptor beta chains below were found in one sample sequenced in a study of T cell responses to AZD1222 COVID-19 vaccine. Data came from immunoSEQ multiplex PCR; TCRdb stores just in-frame clones and leaves some out. The sample has fewer than 130,000 clones; roughly 93% are singletons. Sequenced here: peripheral blood, sampled 28 days after the second AZD1222 dose. The receptors shown here come from an adult who received the AZD1222 COVID-19 vaccine.

CDR3 region: CSVESWSGYNTEAFF. The CDR3 coding sequence is TGCAGCGTTGAAAGTTGGTCAGGGTATAACACTGAAGCTTTCTTT. The rearrangement joins TRBV29-1 to TRBJ1-1, with D tentatively TRBD1 (5 bases). The CDR3 contains 15 residues. Between the trimmed V and J ends, which lost 2 bases and 2 bases, there was a span of 15 bases. Germline V gene lookup returns CDR1 SQVTM and CDR2 ANQGSEA.

V and J are TRBV3-1 (or the pseudogene TRBV3-2) and TRBJ2-7; 8 positions agree with TRBD2. The CDR3 runs 15 residues. The trim removed 4 bases at V and 5 bases at J, leaving 10 bases unmatched. CDR1 is LGHDT and CDR2 is YNNKEL in the germline V gene (reference sequence). The CDR3 spells CASSLTGGGSHEQYF. The DNA for the CDR3 is TGTGCCAGCAGCCTTACCGGCGGGGGGTCCCACGAGCAGTACTTC.

This clone was recorded a few times. The chain recombines TRBV28 with TRBJ1-5; D unclear. This CDR3 comprises 14 residues. Trimming cost V 6 bases and J 0 bases, with 9 bases left between them. Looked up from germline, CDR1 is MDHEN and CDR2 is SYDVKM. For the CDR3, the DNA is TGTGCCAGCAGGGAGGAGTATAGCAATCAGCCCCAGCATTTT. Translating gives CASREEYSNQPQHF.

The V and J genes are TRBV7-9 and TRBJ1-1; 7 positions agree with TRBD1. The J segment lost 8 bases and the V segment lost 8 bases, leaving 17 bases of the junction unmatched. The CDR3 has 15 amino acids. Germline loops: CDR1 SEHNR, CDR2 FQNEAQ (reference sequence). The CDR3 spells CASGYPGTEFSEAFF. CDR3 nucleotide sequence: TGTGCCAGCGGGTACCCTGGGACAGAATTCAGCGAAGCTTTCTTT.

This chain uses TRBV18 with TRBJ1-1; 7 nucleotides align to TRBD1. V trimming: 1 base; J trimming: 5 bases; junction bases outside the gene matches: 13. Germline CDR1 reads KGHSH; CDR2 reads LQKENI. The CDR3 is made up of 17 amino acids. Here the CDR3 DNA reads TGTGCCAGCTCACCACTTGGGGTGAGGGGGCTTGGGACTGAAGCTTTCTTT. Translation: CASSPLGVRGLGTEAFF.

The V call is TRBV3-1 (or the pseudogene TRBV3-2), the J call TRBJ2-1, with D maybe TRBD2 (7 bases). The CDR3 spans 15 residues. Germline lookup yields CDR1 LGHDT and CDR2 YNNKEL (reference sequence). The V end was cut by 8 bases, the J end by 7 bases, with 21 bases between. The CDR3: CASLHGTGGRNEQFF. In nucleotides, the CDR3 is TGTGCCAGCCTCCATGGCACGGGGGGCCGGAATGAGCAGTTCTTC.

The V and J genes are TRBV20-1 and TRBJ2-3, with 9 bases lining up with TRBD2. The germline CDR1 and CDR2 sequences are DFQATT and SNEGSKA (reference sequence). J lost 3 bases, V lost 3 bases, and 16 bases had no gene match. The CDR3 is 18 residues long. CDR3: CSASKPILPGLATDTQYF. The CDR3 region has the DNA TGCAGTGCTAGTAAACCTATTTTGCCGGGACTAGCAACAGATACGCAGTATTTT.

The genes are TRBV9 and TRBJ2-1, with 7 bases that match TRBD2. The CDR3 consists of 15 residues. Germline CDR1 is SGDLS and CDR2 is YYNGEE. The trim removed 4 bases at V and 2 bases at J, leaving 6 bases unmatched. The CDR3 region is CASSPTSATYNEQFF. CDR3 in DNA: TGTGCCAGCAGCCCAACTAGCGCAACCTACAATGAGCAGTTCTTC.

The V call is TRBV18, the J call TRBJ2-7; 9 bases map to TRBD1. V was clipped by 4 bases and J by 3 bases; unmatched bases: 7. This CDR3 region has 15 residues. The germline gives CDR1 KGHSH, CDR2 LQKENI. This chain's CDR3 is CASSQRTGAGYEQYF. DNA of the CDR3: TGTGCCAGCTCACAAAGGACAGGGGCCGGCTACGAGCAGTACTTC.

The rearrangement links TRBV20-1 to TRBJ1-3; D not certain. Germline-derived CDR1 and CDR2 are DFQATT and SNEGSKA (reference sequence). V shed 3 bases and J shed 0 bases, with 9 bases lying between them. The CDR3 contains 14 residues. The CDR3 region has the DNA TGCAGTGCTAGTTCAGCGACCTCTGGAAACACCATATATTTT. Residues: CSASSATSGNTIYF.